The text below deals with one T cell receptor (beta chain). Its cognate antigen is unknown. The data are from a study of cytomegalovirus exposure and HLA in healthy donors. V lost 2 bases to trimming and J lost 4 bases, with 15 bases between them. Germline assignment: CDR1 MNHNS and CDR2 SASEGT. The CDR3 is made up of 15 amino acids. The primer mix had 60 Vbeta and 13 Jbeta primers. The repertoire was sequenced with immunoSEQ multiplex PCR; TCRdb's copy has only in-frame clones and lacks some. The table has roughly 150,000 clones, around 86% seen once. Regarding the study as a whole: In a later analysis, a missense DCLRE1C variant was linked to TCR beta V- and J-gene trimming. In all likelihood, a cluster of highly shared sequence variants was a sequencing artifact. It was confirmed in vitro that a few of the CMV-associated chains were specific for CMV antigens. Researchers counted 164 TCR beta chains as cytomegalovirus-associated.

The chain employs TRBV6-1 and TRBJ2-7; D not resolved. This TCR derives from a female donor in good health and CMV-seronegative. Sequenced input: PBMCs. CDR3 coding DNA: TGTGCCAGCAGTGAACTGCGTGACTTCGATTACGAGCAGTACTTC. It codes for CASSELRDFDYEQYF.